Presented here are 5 T cell receptor beta chains from one specimen sequenced in a study of T-cell memory formation after mild COVID-19. MiXCR, applied by TCRdb to the 5' RACE reads, yields one record per CDR3 protein. The sample has 65,000 to 100,000 distinct CDR3 sequences, roughly 13% seen once; the top ten hold around two fifths. Sample: PBMCs or a T cell subset sorted from them (not recorded which). The receptors shown here come from a man aged 18 to 29 who had mild COVID-19 (a few samples of this study predate the infection). Cell type and time point are not known.

This clonotype was counted between two and nine times. V usage is TRBV7-9 and J usage is TRBJ2-4; D is unresolved. The CDR3 totals 15 residues. Looked up from germline, CDR1 is SEHNR and CDR2 is FQNEAQ (reference sequence). V lost 5 bases, J lost 7 bases, and 18 bases lay in between. The CDR3 sequence: CASSVSFAPANIQYF. Here the CDR3 DNA reads TGTGCCAGCAGCGTAAGCTTCGCCCCCGCCAACATTCAGTACTTC.

The chain couples TRBV27 to TRBJ2-7, with D maybe TRBD2 (5 bases). V was clipped by 6 bases and J by 0 bases, with 18 bases between them. The germline V gene encodes CDR1 MNHEY and CDR2 SMNVEV (reference sequence). This CDR3 contains 16 residues. CDR3 protein: CASSRGPRASSYEQYV. CDR3 nucleotide sequence: TGTGCCAGCAGCCGAGGACCGAGGGCGAGCTCCTACGAGCAGTACGTC.

This clonotype was detected only a few times. This rearrangement joins TRBV25-1 to TRBJ1-1, with 9 bases fitting TRBD1. The CDR3 is made up of 13 amino acids. V was clipped by 4 bases and J by 10 bases; unmatched bases: 7. Germline values: CDR1 MGHDK, CDR2 SYGVNS. CDR3 sequence (DNA): TGTGCCAGCAGTGCTGGGACAGGGTTTCGAGCTTTCTTT. Translation gives CASSAGTGFRAFF.

The genes are TRBV19 and TRBJ1-1, with unresolved D. Trimming removed 7 bases from V and 3 bases from J, with 9 bases in between. This CDR3 spans 12 amino acids. Germline lookup yields CDR1 LNHDA and CDR2 SQIVND (reference sequence). CDR3 loop: CASTLGDTEAFF. The CDR3 bases are TGTGCCAGTACCTTGGGAGACACTGAAGCTTTCTTT. The full variable domain, completed using reference TRBV19 and TRBJ1-1, is DGGITQSPKYLFRKEGQNVTLSCEQNLNHDAMYWYRQDPGQGLRLIYYSQIVNDFQKGDIAEGYSVSREKKESFPLTVTSAQKNPTAFYLCASTLGDTEAFFGQGTRLTVV.

This chain joins TRBV27 and TRBJ2-7, with 7 bases that match TRBD2. V was pared by 5 bases and J by 3 bases, with 10 bases of the junction left unmatched. This CDR3 spans 15 amino acids. Germline CDR1 reads MNHEY; CDR2 reads SMNVEV (reference sequence). Written as DNA, the CDR3 is TGTGCCAGCAGTACCTCCAGCGGGATGGACTACGAGCAGTACTTC. Its protein is CASSTSSGMDYEQYF.